This T cell receptor (beta chain) was documented in a study of blood T cell repertoires in COVID-19. Across the study: In each case, the material was cDNA or gDNA derived from T cells, B-cell-depleted T cells, or PBMCs.

The CDR3 spans 13 residues. Germline-derived CDR1 and CDR2 are MNHEY and SMNVEV (reference sequence). V lost 3 bases, J lost 9 bases, and 14 bases lay in between. Original data processing: Amplification with reference gene primers provided the estimates of nucleated cell counts. The data were produced by immunoSEQ multiplex PCR, yet TCRdb's version contains in-frame clones alone and is incomplete. From that table come the V and J calls and clone size; the DNA was used to work out D and trimming. Of 450,000 or so clones detected, 90% appear once; the ten largest clones hold 0.6% to 0.7%. Participant-reported clinical history was the basis for cohort assignment. Recovered Cohort 3 donors showed two negative PCRs, clearance, or symptom resolution.

The sequence came from a young man who had recovered from COVID-19. The chain carries TRBV27 and TRBJ1-2; no reliable D call. The specimen was PBMCs or T cells enriched from blood (not recorded which). CDR3 DNA: TGTGCCAGCAGTTTCGAGGTCGGCGGCAGCTACACCTTC. Translated: CASSFEVGGSYTF.